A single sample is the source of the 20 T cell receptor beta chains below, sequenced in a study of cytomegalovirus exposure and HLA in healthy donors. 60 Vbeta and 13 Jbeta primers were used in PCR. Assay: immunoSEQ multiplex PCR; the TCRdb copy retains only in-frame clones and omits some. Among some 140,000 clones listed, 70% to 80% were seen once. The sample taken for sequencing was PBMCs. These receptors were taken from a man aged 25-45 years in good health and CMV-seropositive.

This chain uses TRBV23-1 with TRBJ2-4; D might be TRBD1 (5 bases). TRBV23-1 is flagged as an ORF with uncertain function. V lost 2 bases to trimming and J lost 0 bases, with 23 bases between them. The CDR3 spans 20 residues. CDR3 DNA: TGCGCCAGCAGTCAACCTGGAACAGGACCAGAGAGCCTAGCCAAAAACATTCAGTACTTC. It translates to CASSQPGTGPESLAKNIQYF.

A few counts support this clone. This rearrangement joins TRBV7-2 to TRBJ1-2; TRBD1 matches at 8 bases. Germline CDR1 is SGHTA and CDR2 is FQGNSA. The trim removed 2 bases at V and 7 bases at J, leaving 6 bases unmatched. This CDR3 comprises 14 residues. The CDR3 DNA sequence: TGTGCCAGCAGCTTAACGGACAGGGCGGGTGGCTACACCTTC. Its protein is CASSLTDRAGGYTF.

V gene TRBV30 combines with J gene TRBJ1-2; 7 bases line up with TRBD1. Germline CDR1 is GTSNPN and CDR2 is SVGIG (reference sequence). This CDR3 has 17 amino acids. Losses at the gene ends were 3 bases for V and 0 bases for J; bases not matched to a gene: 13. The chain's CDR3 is CAWRPMGQTETNYGYTF. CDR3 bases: TGTGCCTGGAGACCTATGGGACAGACGGAAACTAACTATGGCTACACCTTC.

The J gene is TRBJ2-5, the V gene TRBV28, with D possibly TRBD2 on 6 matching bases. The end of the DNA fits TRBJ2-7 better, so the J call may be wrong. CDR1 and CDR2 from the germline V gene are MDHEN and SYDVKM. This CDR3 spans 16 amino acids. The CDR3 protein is CASSLRAAGRSYEQYF. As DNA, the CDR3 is TGTGCCAGCAGTCTCCGGGCCGCCGGGAGATCCTACGAGCAGTACTTC.

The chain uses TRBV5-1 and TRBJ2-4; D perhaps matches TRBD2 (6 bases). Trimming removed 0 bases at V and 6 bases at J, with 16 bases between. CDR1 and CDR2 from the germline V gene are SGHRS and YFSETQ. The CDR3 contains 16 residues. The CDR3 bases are TGCGCCAGCAGCTTGGCCCCCGGGGAGGTCGGAAACATTCAGTACTTC. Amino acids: CASSLAPGEVGNIQYF.

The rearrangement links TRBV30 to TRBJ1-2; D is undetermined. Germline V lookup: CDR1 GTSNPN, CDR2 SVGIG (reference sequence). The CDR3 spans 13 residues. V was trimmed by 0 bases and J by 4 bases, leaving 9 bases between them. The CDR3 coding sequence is TGTGCCTGGAGTGTAGTCATTAGCTATGGCTACACCTTC. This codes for CAWSVVISYGYTF.

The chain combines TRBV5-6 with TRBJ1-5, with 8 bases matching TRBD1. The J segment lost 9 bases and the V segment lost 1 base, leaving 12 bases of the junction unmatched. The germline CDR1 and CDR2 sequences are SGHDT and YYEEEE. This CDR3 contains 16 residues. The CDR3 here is CASSLRQGAQGWPQHF. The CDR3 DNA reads TGTGCCAGCAGCTTGCGCCAGGGGGCCCAAGGTTGGCCCCAGCATTTT.

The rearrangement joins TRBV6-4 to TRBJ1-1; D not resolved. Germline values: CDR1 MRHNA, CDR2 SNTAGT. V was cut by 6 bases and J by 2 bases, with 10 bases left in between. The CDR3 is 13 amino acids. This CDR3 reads CASRVEVNTEAFF. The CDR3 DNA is TGTGCCAGCAGAGTCGAGGTCAACACTGAAGCTTTCTTT.

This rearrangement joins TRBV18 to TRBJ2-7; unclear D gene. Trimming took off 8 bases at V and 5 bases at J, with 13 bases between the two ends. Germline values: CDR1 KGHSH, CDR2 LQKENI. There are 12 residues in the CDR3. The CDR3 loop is CASAKPSHEQYF. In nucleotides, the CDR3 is TGTGCCAGCGCCAAACCGAGCCACGAGCAGTACTTC.

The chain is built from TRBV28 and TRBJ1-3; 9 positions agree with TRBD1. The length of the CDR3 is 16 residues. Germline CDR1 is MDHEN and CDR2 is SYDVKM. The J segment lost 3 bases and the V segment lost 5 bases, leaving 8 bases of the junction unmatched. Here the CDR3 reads CASSPLTGGVGNTIYF. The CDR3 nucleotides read TGTGCCAGCAGTCCCTTGACAGGGGGAGTTGGAAACACCATATATTTT.

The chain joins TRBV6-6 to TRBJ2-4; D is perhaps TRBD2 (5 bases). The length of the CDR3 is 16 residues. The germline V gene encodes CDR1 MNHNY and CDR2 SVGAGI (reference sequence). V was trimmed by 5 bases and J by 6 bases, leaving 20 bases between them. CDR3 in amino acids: CASSPNLRGTGNIQYF. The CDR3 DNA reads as TGTGCCAGCAGTCCCAACCTCCGGGGTACGGGAAACATTCAGTACTTC.

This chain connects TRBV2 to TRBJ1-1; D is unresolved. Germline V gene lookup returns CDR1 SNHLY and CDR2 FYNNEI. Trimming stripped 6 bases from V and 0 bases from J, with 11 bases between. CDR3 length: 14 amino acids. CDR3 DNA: TGTGCCAGCAGCCCCAGGACTCTGAACACTGAAGCTTTCTTT. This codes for CASSPRTLNTEAFF.

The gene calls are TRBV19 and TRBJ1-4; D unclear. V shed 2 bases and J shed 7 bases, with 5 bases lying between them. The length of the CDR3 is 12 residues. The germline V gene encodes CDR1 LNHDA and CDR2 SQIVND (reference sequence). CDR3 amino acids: CASSIIGEKLFF. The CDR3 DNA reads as TGTGCCAGTAGTATAATCGGTGAAAAACTGTTTTTT.

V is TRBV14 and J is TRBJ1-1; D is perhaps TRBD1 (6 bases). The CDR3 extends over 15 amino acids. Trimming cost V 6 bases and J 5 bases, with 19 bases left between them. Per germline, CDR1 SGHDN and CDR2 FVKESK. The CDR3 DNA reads TGTGCCAGCAGACGAGAGGACAGAGGGGAGACTGAAGCTTTCTTT. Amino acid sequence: CASRREDRGETEAFF.

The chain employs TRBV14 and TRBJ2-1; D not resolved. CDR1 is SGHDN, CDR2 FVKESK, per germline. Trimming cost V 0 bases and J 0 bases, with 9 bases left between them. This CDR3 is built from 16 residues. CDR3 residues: CASSQDELNSYNEQFF. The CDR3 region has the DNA TGTGCCAGCAGCCAAGACGAGCTTAACTCCTACAATGAGCAGTTCTTC.

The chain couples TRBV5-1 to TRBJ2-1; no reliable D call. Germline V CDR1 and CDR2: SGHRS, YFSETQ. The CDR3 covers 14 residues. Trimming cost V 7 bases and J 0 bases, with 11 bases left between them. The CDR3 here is CASGAGSSYNEQFF. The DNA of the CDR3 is TGCGCCAGCGGCGCAGGAAGCTCCTACAATGAGCAGTTCTTC.

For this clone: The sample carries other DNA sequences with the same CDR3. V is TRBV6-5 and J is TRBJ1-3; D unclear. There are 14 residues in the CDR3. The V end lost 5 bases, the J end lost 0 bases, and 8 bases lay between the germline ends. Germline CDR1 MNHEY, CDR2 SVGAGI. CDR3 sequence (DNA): TGTGCCAGCAGTAGAGGGCGCTCTGGAAACACCATATATTTT. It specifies CASSRGRSGNTIYF.

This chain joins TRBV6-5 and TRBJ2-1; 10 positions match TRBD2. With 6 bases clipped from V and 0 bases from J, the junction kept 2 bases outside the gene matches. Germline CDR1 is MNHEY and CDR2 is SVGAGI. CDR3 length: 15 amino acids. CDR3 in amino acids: CASRASGSSYNEQFF. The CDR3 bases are TGTGCCAGCAGAGCTAGCGGGAGCTCCTACAATGAGCAGTTCTTC.

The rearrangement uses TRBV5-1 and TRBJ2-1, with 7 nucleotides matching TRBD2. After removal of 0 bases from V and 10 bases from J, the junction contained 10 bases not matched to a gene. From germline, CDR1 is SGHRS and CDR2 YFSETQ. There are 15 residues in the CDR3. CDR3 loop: CASSLGAGELWEQFF. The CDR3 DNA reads TGCGCCAGCAGCTTGGGGGCGGGAGAGTTGTGGGAGCAGTTCTTC.

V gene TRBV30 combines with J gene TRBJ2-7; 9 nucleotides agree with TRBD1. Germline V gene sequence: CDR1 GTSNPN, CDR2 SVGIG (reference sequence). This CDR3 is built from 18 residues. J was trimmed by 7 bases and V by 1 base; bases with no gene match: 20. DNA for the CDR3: TGTGCCTGGAGTGCTACGTTTTTTCGGGACAGGGATAAACGTGAGCAGTACTTC. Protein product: CAWSATFFRDRDKREQYF. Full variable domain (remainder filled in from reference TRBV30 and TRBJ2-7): SQTIHQWPATLVQPVGSPLSLECTVEGTSNPNLYWYRQAAGRGLQLLFYSVGIGQISSEVPQNLSASRPQDRQFILSSKKLLLSDSGFYLCAWSATFFRDRDKREQYFGPGTRLTVT.